The clone carrying this T cell receptor beta chain was detected a few times. Antigen unknown. The data originate from a study of identical twins. This CDR3 has 16 amino acids. V was trimmed by 0 bases and J by 1 base, leaving 12 bases between them. Germline lookup yields CDR1 LGHNA and CDR2 YNFKEQ. Unique molecular identifiers were present on the cDNA, and a universal primer site came from template switching. TCRdb re-derived calls from the 5' RACE reads in MiXCR, one entry per CDR3 protein. Of roughly 240,000 distinct CDR3 sequences in the sample, roughly 7% were seen once. Regarding the study as a whole: For cord blood, abundant beta clonotypes had fewer insertions, unlike memory repertoires, which showed none.

The sample was also linked to a second study, of yellow fever vaccine responses in identical twins.

The rearrangement joins TRBV4-2 to TRBJ2-5; D call uncertain. The sequenced sample consisted of memory (CD45RO+) T cells sorted from blood. The receptor comes from a woman aged 18-35 years in good health. Here the CDR3 reads CASSQESGLIQETQYF. The CDR3 bases are TGTGCCAGCAGCCAAGAGTCGGGCCTTATCCAAGAGACCCAGTACTTC.